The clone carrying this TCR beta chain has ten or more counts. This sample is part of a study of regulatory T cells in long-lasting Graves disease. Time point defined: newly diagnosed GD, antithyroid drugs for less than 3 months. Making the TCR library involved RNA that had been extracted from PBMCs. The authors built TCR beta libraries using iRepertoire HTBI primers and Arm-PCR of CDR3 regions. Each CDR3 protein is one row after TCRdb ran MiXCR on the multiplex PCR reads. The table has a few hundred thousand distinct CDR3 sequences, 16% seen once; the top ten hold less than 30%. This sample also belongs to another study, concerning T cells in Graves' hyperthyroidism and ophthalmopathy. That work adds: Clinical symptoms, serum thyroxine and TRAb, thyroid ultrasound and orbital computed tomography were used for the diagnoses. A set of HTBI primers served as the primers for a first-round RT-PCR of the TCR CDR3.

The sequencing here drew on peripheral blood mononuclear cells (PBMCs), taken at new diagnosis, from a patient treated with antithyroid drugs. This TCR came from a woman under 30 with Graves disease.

The CDR3 nucleotides read TGTGCCAGCAGTTTAGTGGGGAGTCGGACAGGGGGCCACGAGCAGTACTTC. It yields the protein CASSLVGSRTGGHEQYF. V gene TRBV27 combines with J gene TRBJ2-7, with TRBD1 matching over 11 bases. After removal of 2 bases from V and 5 bases from J, the junction contained 11 bases not matched to a gene. CDR1 MNHEY and CDR2 SMNVEV come from the germline V gene (reference sequence). The CDR3 runs 17 residues.